This T cell receptor (beta chain) emerged from a study of blood T cell repertoires in COVID-19. Across the whole study: Sites across the United States, Italy and Spain contributed samples from acute and convalescent COVID-19. The cDNA or gDNA used as material had been derived from T cells, B-cell-depleted T cells, or PBMCs.

There are 13 residues in the CDR3. The germline CDR1 and CDR2 sequences are SGHDT and YYEEEE. Trimming removed 4 bases from V and 5 bases from J, with 12 bases in between. How the authors handled the data: It was from reference gene primer amplification that nucleated cell counts were estimated. Profiling relied on immunoSEQ multiplex PCR, and the TCRdb table lists in-frame clones only, not all of them. V, J and clone size are those of that table, while D and trimming were read from the DNA. The sample holds around 60,000 clones, more than 60% seen once. This sequence originates from a woman aged 45-65 years with active or convalescent COVID-19. The chain has TRBV5-6 and TRBJ1-2; D gene unclear. What was sequenced was peripheral blood. The CDR3: CASSRNQWYGYTF. CDR3 nucleotides: TGTGCCAGCAGCCGAAACCAGTGGTATGGCTACACCTTC.